This T cell receptor (beta chain) stems from a study of blood T cells in healthy people across ages. Study results and caveats: Leaving the PBMCs unsorted stopped any conclusive comparison of naive versus antigen-experienced cells.

This clonotype has more than one count but fewer than ten. Antigen specificity is unknown. The germline V gene has CDR1 SGHAT and CDR2 FQNNGV. The CDR3 is 16 residues long. J lost 7 bases, V lost 1 base, and 6 bases had no gene match. Next came a second PCR, run for about 7 to 11 cycles, which used a sample-barcoded 5' primer along with a J-beta primer mix. The study obtained at least 2.5 million CDR3-containing paired-end reads from every sample. Using its own MiXCR run on the 5' RACE reads, TCRdb lists one record per CDR3 protein. The sample records some 900,000 distinct CDR3 sequences, about 48% being singletons.

The chain is built from TRBV11-2 and TRBJ1-4; 10 nucleotides align to TRBD1. The clonotype comes from a man aged 25-45 years in good health. The specimen sequenced was blood. The CDR3: CASSLGDRGQGEKLFF. The CDR3 nucleotides read TGTGCCAGCAGCTTAGGCGACAGGGGGCAAGGTGAAAAACTGTTTTTT.